Each of the 11 T cell receptor beta chains below was sequenced from the same sample in a study of CD8 T cells in ankylosing spondylitis. TCRdb processed the 5' RACE reads anew with MiXCR; each CDR3 protein has one entry. Of fewer than 350,000 distinct CDR3 sequences listed, roughly 11% are singletons. The specimen sequenced was blood, either unsorted or a sorted T cell fraction (not recorded which). The source of these receptors is a female donor with ankylosing spondylitis or in good health (not recorded which).

This clonotype was counted ten times or more. This rearrangement joins TRBV20-1 to TRBJ2-1, with unresolved D. The length of the CDR3 is 14 residues. Trimming stripped 1 base from V and 3 bases from J, with 10 bases between. CDR1 DFQATT and CDR2 SNEGSKA come from the germline V gene (reference sequence). CDR3 amino acids: CSARGALNYNEQFF. CDR3 sequence (DNA): TGCAGTGCTAGAGGAGCACTTAACTACAATGAGCAGTTCTTC.

This clonotype was observed once. Because it lacks the conserved phenylalanine or tryptophan at the end, this CDR3 is likely a read error. The chain is built from TRBV11-2 and TRBJ2-7; D unresolved. CDR3 length: 11 residues. V was clipped by 4 bases and J by 4 bases, with 5 bases between them. Germline assignment: CDR1 SGHAT and CDR2 FQNNGV. Here the CDR3 reads CASSSLYEQYL. The CDR3 DNA reads TGTGCCAGCAGCTCTCTTTACGAGCAGTACTTG.

This clonotype came up many times. DNA for the CDR3: TGTGCCAGCAGCTTTGACAGGGTTAGCAATCAGCCCCAGCATTTT. It yields the protein CASSFDRVSNQPQHF. This sequence joins TRBV7-8 and TRBJ1-5; 7 bases agree with TRBD1. The V gene end was trimmed by 3 bases and the J gene end by 0 bases; junction bases not matched to a gene: 2. The germline V gene has CDR1 SGHVS and CDR2 FQNEAQ. This CDR3 is 15 amino acids long. The variable domain in full, with the rest retrieved from reference TRBV7-8 and TRBJ1-5, is GAGVSQSPRYKVAKRGQDVALRCDPISGHVSLFWYQQALGQGPEFLTYFQNEAQLDKSGLPSDRFFAERPEGSVSTLKIQRTQQEDSAVYLCASSFDRVSNQPQHFGDGTRLSIL.

The genes are TRBV5-1 and TRBJ2-5; the D is unclear. The CDR3 is 13 amino acids. Trimming left V 4 bases short and J 4 bases short, with 11 bases between. Per germline, CDR1 SGHRS and CDR2 YFSETQ. CDR3 sequence: CASSDAMGETQYF. The CDR3 nucleotides read TGCGCCAGCAGCGATGCAATGGGAGAGACCCAGTACTTC.

The table lists this clonotype with many counts. The chain carries TRBV6-1 and TRBJ1-2; D possibly corresponds to TRBD1 (6 bases). The CDR3 has 14 amino acids. Trimming took 3 bases from V and 4 from J, leaving 12 bases between them. Germline assignment: CDR1 MNHNS and CDR2 SASEGT. The CDR3 bases are TGTGCCAGCAGTGAGGGGGGCCGGATCTATGGCTACACCTTC. The encoded protein is CASSEGGRIYGYTF.

This clonotype was picked up many times. The chain is built from TRBV20-1 and TRBJ2-2; the D gene is possibly TRBD2 (5 bases). Trimming shortened V by 5 bases and J by 6 bases, and 19 bases separated the two germline ends. This CDR3 contains 15 residues. In germline, CDR1 is DFQATT, CDR2 SNEGSKA (reference sequence). The CDR3 reads CSARGLGSNAGELFF. CDR3 nucleotides: TGCAGTGCTCGTGGACTGGGCAGCAACGCCGGGGAGCTGTTTTTT.

This clonotype showed up many times. This rearrangement joins TRBV7-8 to TRBJ1-4; maybe TRBD1 (6 bases). Germline V gene sequence: CDR1 SGHVS, CDR2 FQNEAQ. V was clipped by 5 bases and J by 8 bases, with 21 bases between them. CDR3 length: 16 residues. The CDR3 DNA is TGTGCCAGCAGCCACCGAGACAGGTGGAGGAAGGAAAAACTGTTTTTT. Translated: CASSHRDRWRKEKLFF.

This clonotype turned up a few times. One end of the junction fails to match germline, which may point to a read error. The chain joins TRBV20-1 to TRBJ2-5; unclear D gene. This CDR3 has 15 amino acids. Germline loops: CDR1 DFQATT, CDR2 SNEGSKA (reference sequence). The CDR3 reads CSARRSSDVQETQSF. The CDR3 DNA follows: TGCAGTGCTAGAAGAAGTTCGGACGTCCAAGAGACCCAGTCCTTC.

J is TRBJ2-1 and V is TRBV11-2, with TRBD2 as a possible D gene (5 bases). The V gene's germline CDR1 is SGHAT and CDR2 FQNNGV. Trimming removed 2 bases at V and 0 bases at J, with 23 bases between. The CDR3 extends over 20 amino acids. The CDR3 here is CASSLYIGMEDPGSYNEQFF. The CDR3 bases are TGTGCCAGCAGCTTATATATAGGGATGGAGGACCCAGGCTCCTACAATGAGCAGTTCTTC.

A remark on this clonotype: This may arise from a read error, as a much more abundant clone is one base away. The V and J genes are TRBV28 and TRBJ2-7, with D perhaps matching TRBD1 (6 bases). CDR3 length: 13 amino acids. Germline CDR1 and CDR2: MDHEN and SYDVKM. The CDR3, as DNA: TGTGCCAGCAGCCCACAGGGTCTCTACGAGCATTACTTC. It yields the protein CASSPQGLYEHYF.

The genes are TRBV28 and TRBJ2-7, with D unclear. The CDR3 is 14 amino acids. From germline, CDR1 is MDHEN and CDR2 SYDVKM. Trimming cost V 2 bases and J 4 bases, with 12 bases left between them. The CDR3: CASSLSPATYEQYF. The CDR3 DNA reads TGTGCCAGCAGTTTAAGTCCCGCAACTTACGAGCAGTACTTC.